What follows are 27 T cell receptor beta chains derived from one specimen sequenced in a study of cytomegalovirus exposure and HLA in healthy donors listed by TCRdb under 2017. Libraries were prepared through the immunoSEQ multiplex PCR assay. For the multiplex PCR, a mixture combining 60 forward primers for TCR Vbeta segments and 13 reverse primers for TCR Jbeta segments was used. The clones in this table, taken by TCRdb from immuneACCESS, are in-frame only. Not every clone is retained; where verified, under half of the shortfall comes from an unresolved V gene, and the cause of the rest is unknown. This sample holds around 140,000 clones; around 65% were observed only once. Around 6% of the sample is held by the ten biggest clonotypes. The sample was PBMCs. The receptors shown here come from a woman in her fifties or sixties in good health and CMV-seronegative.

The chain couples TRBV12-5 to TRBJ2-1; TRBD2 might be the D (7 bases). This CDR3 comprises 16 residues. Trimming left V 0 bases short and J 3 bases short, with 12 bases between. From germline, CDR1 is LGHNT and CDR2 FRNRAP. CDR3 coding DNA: TGTGCTAGTGGTTTGGTACAGGGACTAAACTACAATGAGCAGTTCTTC. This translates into CASGLVQGLNYNEQFF.

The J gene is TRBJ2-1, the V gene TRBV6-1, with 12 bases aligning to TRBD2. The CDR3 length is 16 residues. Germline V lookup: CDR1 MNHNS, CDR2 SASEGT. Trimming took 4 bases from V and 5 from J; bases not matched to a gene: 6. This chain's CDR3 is CASSALAGGPHNEQFF. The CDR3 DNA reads TGTGCCAGCAGTGCCCTAGCGGGAGGGCCCCACAATGAGCAGTTCTTC.

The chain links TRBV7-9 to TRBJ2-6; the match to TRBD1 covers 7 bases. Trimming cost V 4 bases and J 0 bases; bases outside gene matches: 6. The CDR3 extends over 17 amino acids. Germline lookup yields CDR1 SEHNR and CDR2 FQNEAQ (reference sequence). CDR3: CASSSPSGGSGANVLTF. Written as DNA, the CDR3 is TGTGCCAGCAGCTCGCCTTCAGGGGGCTCTGGGGCCAACGTCCTGACTTTC. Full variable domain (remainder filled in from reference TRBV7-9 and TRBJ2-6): DTGVSQNPRHKITKRGQNVTFRCDPISEHNRLYWYRQTLGQGPEFLTYFQNEAQLEKSRLLSDRFSAERPKGSFSTLEIQRTEQGDSAMYLCASSSPSGGSGANVLTFGAGSRLTVL.

CDR3: CASSLGPSWETQYF. CDR3 DNA sequence: TGTGCCAGCAGCTTAGGGCCCTCGTGGGAGACCCAGTACTTC. V is TRBV7-2 and J is TRBJ2-5; the D is unclear. Germline CDR1 reads SGHTA; CDR2 reads FQGNSA. The length of the CDR3 is 14 residues. Trimming stripped 1 base from V and 5 bases from J, with 11 bases between.

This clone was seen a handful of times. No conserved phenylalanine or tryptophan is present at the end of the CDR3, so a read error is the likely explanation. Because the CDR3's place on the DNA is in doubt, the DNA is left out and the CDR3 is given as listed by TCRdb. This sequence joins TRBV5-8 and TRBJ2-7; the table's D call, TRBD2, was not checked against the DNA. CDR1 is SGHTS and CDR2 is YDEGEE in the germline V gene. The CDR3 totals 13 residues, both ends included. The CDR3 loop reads CASSLALAGGNLP.

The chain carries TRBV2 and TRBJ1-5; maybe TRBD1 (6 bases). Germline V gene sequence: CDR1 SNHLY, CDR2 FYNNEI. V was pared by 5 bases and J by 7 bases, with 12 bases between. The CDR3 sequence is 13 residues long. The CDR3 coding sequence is TGTGCCAGCAGTCACAGGGTGGAGCAGCCCCAGCATTTT. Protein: CASSHRVEQPQHF.

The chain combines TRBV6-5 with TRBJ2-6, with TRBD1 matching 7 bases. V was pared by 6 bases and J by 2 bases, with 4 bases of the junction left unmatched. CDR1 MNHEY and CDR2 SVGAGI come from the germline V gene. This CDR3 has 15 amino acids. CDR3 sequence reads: CASRTGTAGANVLTF. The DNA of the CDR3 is TGTGCCAGCAGGACCGGGACAGCTGGGGCCAACGTCCTGACTTTC.

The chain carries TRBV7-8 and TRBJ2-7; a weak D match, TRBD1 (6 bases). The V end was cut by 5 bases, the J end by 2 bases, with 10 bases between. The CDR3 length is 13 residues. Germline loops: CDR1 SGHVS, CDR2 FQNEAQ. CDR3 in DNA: TGTGCCAGCAGCGCCAGGGGAGCCTACGAGCAGTACTTC. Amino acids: CASSARGAYEQYF.

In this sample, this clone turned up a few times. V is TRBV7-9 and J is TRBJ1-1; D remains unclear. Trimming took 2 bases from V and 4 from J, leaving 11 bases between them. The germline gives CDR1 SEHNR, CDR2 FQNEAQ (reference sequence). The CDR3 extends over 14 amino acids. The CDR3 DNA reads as TGTGCCAGCAGCTTATCGGGGAGGACCACTGAAGCTTTCTTT. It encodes CASSLSGRTTEAFF.

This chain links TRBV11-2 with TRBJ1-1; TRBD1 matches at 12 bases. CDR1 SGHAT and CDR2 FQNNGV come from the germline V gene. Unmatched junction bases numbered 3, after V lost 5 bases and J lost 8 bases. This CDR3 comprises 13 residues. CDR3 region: CASSRDRGQEAFF. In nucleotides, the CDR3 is TGTGCCAGCAGCCGGGACAGGGGGCAGGAAGCTTTCTTT.

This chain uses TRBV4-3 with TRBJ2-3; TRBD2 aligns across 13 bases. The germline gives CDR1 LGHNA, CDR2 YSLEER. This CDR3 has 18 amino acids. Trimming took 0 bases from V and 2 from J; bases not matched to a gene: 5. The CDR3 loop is CASSQESGLAGVTDTQYF. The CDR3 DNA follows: TGCGCCAGCAGCCAAGAGTCCGGACTAGCGGGGGTCACAGATACGCAGTATTTT.

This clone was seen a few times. As DNA, the CDR3 is TGTGCCAGCAGCCCCGACAGGGTCCTGGCCGGGGAGCTGTTTTTT. Amino acid sequence: CASSPDRVLAGELFF. The chain combines TRBV11-1 with TRBJ2-2; TRBD1 matches at 7 bases. Per the germline V gene, CDR1 is SGHAT and CDR2 is FQDESV (reference sequence). This CDR3 is built from 15 residues. Germline trimming cut 5 bases from V and 6 bases from J; bases unmatched to any gene: 9.

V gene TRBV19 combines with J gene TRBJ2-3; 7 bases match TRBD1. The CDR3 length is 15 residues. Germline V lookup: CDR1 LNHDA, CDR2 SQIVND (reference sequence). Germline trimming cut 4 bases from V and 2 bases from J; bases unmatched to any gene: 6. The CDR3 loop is CASSKKDRSTDTQYF. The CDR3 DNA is TGTGCCAGTAGTAAAAAGGACAGGTCCACAGATACGCAGTATTTT.

In nucleotides, the CDR3 is TGTGCCACCGCCGGAGAGTTGAACACTGAAGCTTTCTTT. Translation: CATAGELNTEAFF. The V and J genes are TRBV19 and TRBJ1-1; no clear D gene. The CDR3 contains 13 residues. Germline CDR1 reads LNHDA; CDR2 reads SQIVND (reference sequence). The ends were cut back, 10 bases at V and 0 bases at J, with 12 bases in the middle.

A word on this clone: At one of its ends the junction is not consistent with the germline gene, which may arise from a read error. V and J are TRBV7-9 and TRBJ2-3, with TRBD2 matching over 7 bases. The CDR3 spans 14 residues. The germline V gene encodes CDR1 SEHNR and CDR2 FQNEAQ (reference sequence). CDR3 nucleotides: TGTTCCAGCAGCTTCGCAACTAGCGCAGATACGCAGTATTTT. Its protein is CSSSFATSADTQYF.

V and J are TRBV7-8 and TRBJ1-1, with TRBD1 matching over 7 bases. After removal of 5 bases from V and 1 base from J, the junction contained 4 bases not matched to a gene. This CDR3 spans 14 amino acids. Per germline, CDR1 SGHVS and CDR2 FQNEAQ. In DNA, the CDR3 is TGTGCCAGCAGCATTGGGACAGCGAACACTGAAGCTTTCTTT. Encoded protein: CASSIGTANTEAFF.

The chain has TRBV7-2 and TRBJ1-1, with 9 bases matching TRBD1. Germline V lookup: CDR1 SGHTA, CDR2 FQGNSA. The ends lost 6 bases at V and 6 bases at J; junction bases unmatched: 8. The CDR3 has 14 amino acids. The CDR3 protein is CASRTGTGISEAFF. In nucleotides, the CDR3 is TGTGCCAGCAGGACCGGGACAGGGATCTCTGAAGCTTTCTTT.

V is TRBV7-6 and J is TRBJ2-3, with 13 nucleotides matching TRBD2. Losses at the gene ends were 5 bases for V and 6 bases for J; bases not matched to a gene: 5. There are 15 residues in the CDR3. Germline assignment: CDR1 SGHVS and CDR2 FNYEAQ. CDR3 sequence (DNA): TGTGCCAGCAGCGGACTAGCGGGGGCAAGGGATACGCAGTATTTT. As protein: CASSGLAGARDTQYF.

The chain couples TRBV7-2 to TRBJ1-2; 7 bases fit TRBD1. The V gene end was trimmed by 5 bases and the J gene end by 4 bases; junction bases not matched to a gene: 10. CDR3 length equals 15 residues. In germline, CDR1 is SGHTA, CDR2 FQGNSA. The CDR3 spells CASSTTTGLFYGYTF. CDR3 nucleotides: TGTGCCAGCAGCACCACGACAGGGCTCTTCTATGGCTACACCTTC.

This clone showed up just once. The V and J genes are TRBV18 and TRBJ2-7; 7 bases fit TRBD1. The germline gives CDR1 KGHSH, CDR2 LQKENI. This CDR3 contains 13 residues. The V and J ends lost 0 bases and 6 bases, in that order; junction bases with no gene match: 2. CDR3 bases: TGTGCCAGCTCACCACCACAGGGGCGCGAGCAGTACTTC. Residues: CASSPPQGREQYF. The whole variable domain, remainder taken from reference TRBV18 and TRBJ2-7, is NAGVMQNPRHLVRRRGQEARLRCSPMKGHSHVYWYRQLPEEGLKFMVYLQKENIIDESGMPKERFSAEFPKEGPSILRIQQVVRGDSAAYFCASSPPQGREQYFGPGTRLTVT.

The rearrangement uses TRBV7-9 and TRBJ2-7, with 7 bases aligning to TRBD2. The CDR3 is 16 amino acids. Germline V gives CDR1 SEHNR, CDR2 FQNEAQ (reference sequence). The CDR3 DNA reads TGTTCCTCCAATGGGGGGGGAGGGATCAGCTCCTACGAGCAGTACTTC. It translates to CSSNGGGGISSYEQYF.

The CDR3 spells CASSPGGGPTDTQYF. The CDR3 DNA sequence: TGTGCCAGCAGCCCCGGGGGGGGGCCAACAGATACGCAGTATTTT. The chain is built from TRBV11-3 and TRBJ2-3, with 8 bases matching TRBD2. V was clipped by 5 bases and J by 3 bases; unmatched bases: 7. The CDR3 runs to 15 residues. Germline CDR1 reads SGHNT; CDR2 reads YENEEA.

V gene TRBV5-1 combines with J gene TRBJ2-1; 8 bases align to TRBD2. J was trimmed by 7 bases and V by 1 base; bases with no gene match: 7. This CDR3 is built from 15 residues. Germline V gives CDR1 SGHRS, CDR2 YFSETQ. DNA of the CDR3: TGCGCCAGCAGCTTGTCGGGAGGGCCTTGGAATGAGCAGTTCTTC. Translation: CASSLSGGPWNEQFF.

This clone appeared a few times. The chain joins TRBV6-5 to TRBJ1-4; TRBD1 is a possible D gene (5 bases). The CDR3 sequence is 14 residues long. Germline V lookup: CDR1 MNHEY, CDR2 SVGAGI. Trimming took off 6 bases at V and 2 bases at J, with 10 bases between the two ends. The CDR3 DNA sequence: TGTGCCAGCAGCCCTGGGGGGACTAATGAAAAACTGTTTTTT. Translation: CASSPGGTNEKLFF.

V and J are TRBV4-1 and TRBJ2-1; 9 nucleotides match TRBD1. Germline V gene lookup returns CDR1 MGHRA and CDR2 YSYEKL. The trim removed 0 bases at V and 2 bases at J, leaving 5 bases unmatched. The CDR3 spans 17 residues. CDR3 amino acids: CASSQEGTGYPYNEQFF. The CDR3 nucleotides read TGCGCCAGCAGCCAAGAAGGGACAGGGTACCCCTACAATGAGCAGTTCTTC.

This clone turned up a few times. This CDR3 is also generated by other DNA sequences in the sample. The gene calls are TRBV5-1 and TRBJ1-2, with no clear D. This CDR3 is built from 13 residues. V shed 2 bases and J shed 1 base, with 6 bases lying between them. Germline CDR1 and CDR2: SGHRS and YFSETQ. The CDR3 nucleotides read TGCGCCAGCAGCTTAGTAGATAACTATGGCTACACCTTC. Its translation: CASSLVDNYGYTF.

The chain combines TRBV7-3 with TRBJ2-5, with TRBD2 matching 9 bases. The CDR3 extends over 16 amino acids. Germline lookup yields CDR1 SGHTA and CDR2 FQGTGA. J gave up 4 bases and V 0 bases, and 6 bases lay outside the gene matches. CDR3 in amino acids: CASSLTAGGPGETQYF. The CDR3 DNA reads TGTGCCAGCAGCTTAACGGCGGGGGGGCCAGGAGAGACCCAGTACTTC.